This paragraph covers one T cell receptor beta chain sequence. Its antigen is not known. A second PCR of about 6 to 12 cycles used a sample-barcoded 5' primer and a J-beta primer mix. TCRdb fed the 5' RACE reads into MiXCR, producing one record per CDR3 protein. In the table there are 750,000 to 950,000 distinct CDR3 sequences, about 27% of which are singletons. The CDR3 covers 15 residues. Trimming left V 0 bases short and J 4 bases short, with 13 bases between. The germline CDR1 and CDR2 sequences are MNHNS and SASEGT. The sample originates from a study of blood T cells in healthy people across ages. In the study overall: Researchers report that template switching captured about one barcoded beta molecule per two T cells. The study's findings and limits: It was the long-lived donors that had more naive CD4+ cells and higher diversity than aged donors.

Investigators took about 10 milliliters of peripheral blood from every donor. The data also belong to a second study, concerning T cells of mothers and their children. From that paper: Donors comprised a few healthy Caucasian mothers plus their six children.

Sequencing used blood. The chain couples TRBV6-1 to TRBJ2-7; no clear D gene. This sequence was found in a woman aged 40 to 50 in good health. The CDR3 loop is CASSEAHHETYEQYF. In DNA, the CDR3 is TGTGCCAGCAGTGAAGCACATCATGAAACATACGAGCAGTACTTC.